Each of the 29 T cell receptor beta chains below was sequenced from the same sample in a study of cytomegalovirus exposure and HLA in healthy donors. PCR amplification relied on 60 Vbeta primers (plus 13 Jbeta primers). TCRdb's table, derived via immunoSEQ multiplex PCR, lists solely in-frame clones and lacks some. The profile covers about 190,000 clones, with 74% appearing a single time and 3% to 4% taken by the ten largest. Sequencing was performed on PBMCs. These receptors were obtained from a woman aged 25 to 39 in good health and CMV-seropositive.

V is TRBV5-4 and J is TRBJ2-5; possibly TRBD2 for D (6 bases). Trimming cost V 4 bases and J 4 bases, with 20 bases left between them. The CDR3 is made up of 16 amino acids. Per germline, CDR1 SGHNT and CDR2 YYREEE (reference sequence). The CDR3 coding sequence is TGTGCCAGCAGCCCTGGGGTTAGCGGAAGGGGAGAGACCCAGTACTTC. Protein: CASSPGVSGRGETQYF.

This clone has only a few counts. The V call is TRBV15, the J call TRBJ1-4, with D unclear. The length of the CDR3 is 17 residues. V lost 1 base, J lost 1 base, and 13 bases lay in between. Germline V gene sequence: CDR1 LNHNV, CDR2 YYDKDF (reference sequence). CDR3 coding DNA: TGTGCCACCAGCAGAGCTCCAGTGAGGGTAACTAATGAAAAACTGTTTTTT. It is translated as CATSRAPVRVTNEKLFF.

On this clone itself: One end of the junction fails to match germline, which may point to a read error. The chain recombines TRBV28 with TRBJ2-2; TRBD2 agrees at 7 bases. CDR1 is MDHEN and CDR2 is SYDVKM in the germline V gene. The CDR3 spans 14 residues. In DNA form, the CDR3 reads TGTGCCACCCTCCTAGCGGACCCAACCGGGGGGCTGTTTTTT. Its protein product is CATLLADPTGGLFF.

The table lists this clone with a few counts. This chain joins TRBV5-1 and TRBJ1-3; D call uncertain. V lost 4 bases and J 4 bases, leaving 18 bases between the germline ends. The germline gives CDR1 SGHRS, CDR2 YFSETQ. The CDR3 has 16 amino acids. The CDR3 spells CASSPWAKSGGNTIYF. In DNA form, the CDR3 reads TGCGCCAGCAGCCCCTGGGCCAAATCCGGCGGAAACACCATATATTTT.

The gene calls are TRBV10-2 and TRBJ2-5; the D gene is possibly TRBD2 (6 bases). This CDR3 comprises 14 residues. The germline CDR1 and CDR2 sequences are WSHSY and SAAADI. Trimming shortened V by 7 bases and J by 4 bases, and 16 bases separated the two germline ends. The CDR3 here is CASTLGGYSETQYF. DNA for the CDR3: TGCGCCAGCACCCTGGGAGGCTACTCAGAGACCCAGTACTTC.

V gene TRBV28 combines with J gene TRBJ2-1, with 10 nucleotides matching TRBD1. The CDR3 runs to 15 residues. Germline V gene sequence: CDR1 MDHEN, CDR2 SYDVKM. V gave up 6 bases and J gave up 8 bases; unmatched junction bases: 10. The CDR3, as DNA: TGTGCCAGCAGGACAGGGGGCCGGCCACAGGATGAGCAGTTCTTC. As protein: CASRTGGRPQDEQFF.

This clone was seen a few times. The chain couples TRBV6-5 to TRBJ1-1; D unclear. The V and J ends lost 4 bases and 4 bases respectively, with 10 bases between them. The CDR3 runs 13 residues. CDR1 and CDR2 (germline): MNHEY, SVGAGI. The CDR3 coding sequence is TGTGCCAGCAGTTCCCAGGCCTCCACTGAAGCTTTCTTT. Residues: CASSSQASTEAFF.

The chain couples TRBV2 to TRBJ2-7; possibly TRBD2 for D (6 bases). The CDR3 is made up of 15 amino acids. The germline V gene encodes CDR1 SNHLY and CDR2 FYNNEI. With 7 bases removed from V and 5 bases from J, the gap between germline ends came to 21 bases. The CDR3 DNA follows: TGTGCCAGCAATCTGGACTTCTCGGGCGGGAACGAGCAGTACTTC. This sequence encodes CASNLDFSGGNEQYF.

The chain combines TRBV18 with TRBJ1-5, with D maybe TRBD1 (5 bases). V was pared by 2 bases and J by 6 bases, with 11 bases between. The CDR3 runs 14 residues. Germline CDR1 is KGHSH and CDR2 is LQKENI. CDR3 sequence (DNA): TGTGCCAGCTCACCATTGGCAGGGCCTCAGCCCCAGCATTTT. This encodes CASSPLAGPQPQHF.

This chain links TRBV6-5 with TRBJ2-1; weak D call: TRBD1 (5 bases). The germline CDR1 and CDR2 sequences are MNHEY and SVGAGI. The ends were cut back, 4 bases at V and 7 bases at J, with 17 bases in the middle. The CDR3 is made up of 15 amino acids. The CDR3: CASSSLSGWENEQFF. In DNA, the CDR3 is TGTGCCAGCAGTTCCCTTTCAGGGTGGGAAAATGAGCAGTTCTTC.

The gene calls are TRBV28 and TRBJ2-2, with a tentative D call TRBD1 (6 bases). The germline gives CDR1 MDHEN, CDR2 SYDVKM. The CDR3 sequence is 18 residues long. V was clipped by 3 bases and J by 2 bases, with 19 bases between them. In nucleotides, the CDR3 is TGTGCCAGCAGTTTTCGGTGGGGGCGTAGTAGTAACACCGGGGAGCTGTTTTTT. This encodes CASSFRWGRSSNTGELFF.

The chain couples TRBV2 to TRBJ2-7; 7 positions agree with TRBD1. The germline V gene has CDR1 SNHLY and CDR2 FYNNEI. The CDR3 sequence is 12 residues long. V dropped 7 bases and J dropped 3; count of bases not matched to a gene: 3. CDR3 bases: TGTGCCAGCACGGGACAGAGCTACGAGCAGTACTTC. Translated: CASTGQSYEQYF.

DNA of the CDR3: TGCGCCAGCAGCTTGGGGACTAGCGGGAGAGAGACCCAGTACTTC. Residues: CASSLGTSGRETQYF. The chain is built from TRBV5-1 and TRBJ2-5, with 13 bases aligning to TRBD2. The CDR3 contains 15 residues. V shed 0 bases and J 4 bases; nucleotides not matched to a gene: 0. Germline V gene data show CDR1 as SGHRS and CDR2 as YFSETQ.

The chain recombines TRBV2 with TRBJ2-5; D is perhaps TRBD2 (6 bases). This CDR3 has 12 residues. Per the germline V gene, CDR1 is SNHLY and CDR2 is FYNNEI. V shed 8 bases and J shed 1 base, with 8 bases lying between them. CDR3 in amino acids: CASGDFQETQYF. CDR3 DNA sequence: TGTGCCAGCGGGGACTTCCAAGAGACCCAGTACTTC.

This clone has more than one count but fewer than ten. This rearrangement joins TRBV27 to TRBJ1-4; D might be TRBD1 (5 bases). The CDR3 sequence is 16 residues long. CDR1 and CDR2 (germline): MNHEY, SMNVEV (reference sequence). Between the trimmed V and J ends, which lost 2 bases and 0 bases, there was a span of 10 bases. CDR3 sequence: CASSLLQGATNEKLFF. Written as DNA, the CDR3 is TGTGCCAGCAGTTTACTCCAGGGTGCAACTAATGAAAAACTGTTTTTT.

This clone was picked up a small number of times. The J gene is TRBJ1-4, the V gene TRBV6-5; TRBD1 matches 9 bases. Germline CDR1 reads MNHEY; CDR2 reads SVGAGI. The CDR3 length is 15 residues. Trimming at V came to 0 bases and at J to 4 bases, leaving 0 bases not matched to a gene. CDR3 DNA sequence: TGTGCCAGCAGTTACTCGGGACAGGGTAATGAAAAACTGTTTTTT. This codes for CASSYSGQGNEKLFF.

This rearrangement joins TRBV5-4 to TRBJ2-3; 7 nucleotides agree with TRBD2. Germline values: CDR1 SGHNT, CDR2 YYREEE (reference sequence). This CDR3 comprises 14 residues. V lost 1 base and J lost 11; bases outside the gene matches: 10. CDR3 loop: CASSLTQSTGGQYF. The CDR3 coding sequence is TGTGCCAGCAGCTTGACTCAGTCTACGGGAGGGCAGTATTTT.

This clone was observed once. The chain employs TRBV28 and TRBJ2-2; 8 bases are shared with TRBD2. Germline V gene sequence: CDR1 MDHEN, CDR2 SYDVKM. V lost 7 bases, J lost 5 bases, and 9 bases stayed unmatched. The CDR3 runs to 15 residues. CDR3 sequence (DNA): TGTGCCAGCACACCTTTAGCGGGAATGACCGGGGAGCTGTTTTTT. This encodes CASTPLAGMTGELFF.

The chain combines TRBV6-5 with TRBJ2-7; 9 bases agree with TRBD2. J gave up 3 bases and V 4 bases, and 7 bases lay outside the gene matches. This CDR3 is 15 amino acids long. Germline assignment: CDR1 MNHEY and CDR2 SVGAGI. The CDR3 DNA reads TGTGCCAGCAGTTGGATAGCGGGAGAGGGCTACGAGCAGTACTTC. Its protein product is CASSWIAGEGYEQYF.

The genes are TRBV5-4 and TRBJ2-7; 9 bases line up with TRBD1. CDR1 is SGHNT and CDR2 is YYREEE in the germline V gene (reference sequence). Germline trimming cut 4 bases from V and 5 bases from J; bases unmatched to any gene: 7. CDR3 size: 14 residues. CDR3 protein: CASSAGQGRHEQYF. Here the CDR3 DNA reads TGTGCCAGCAGCGCAGGACAGGGGCGCCACGAGCAGTACTTC.

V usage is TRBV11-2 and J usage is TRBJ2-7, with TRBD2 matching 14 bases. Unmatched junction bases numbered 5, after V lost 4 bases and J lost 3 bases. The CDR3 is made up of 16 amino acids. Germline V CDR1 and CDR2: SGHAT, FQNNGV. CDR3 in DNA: TGTGCCAGCAGCTCCGGACTAGCGGGAGGCGACTACGAGCAGTACTTC. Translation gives CASSSGLAGGDYEQYF. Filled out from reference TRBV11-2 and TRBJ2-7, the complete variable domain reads EAGVAQSPRYKIIEKRQSVAFWCNPISGHATLYWYQQILGQGPKLLIQFQNNGVVDDSQLPKDRFSAERLKGVDSTLKIQPAKLEDSAVYLCASSSGLAGGDYEQYFGPGTRLTVT.

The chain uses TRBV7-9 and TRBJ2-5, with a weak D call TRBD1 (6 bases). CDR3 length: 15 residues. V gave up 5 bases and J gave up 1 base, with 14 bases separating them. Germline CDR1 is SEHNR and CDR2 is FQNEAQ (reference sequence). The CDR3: CASSPGDSFQETQYF. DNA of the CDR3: TGTGCCAGCAGCCCAGGGGATTCTTTCCAAGAGACCCAGTACTTC. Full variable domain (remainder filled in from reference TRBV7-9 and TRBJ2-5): DTGVSQNPRHKITKRGQNVTFRCDPISEHNRLYWYRQTLGQGPEFLTYFQNEAQLEKSRLLSDRFSAERPKGSFSTLEIQRTEQGDSAMYLCASSPGDSFQETQYFGPGTRLLVL.

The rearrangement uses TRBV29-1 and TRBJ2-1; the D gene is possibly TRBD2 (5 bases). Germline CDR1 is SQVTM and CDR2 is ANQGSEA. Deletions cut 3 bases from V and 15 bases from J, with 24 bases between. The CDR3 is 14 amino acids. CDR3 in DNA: TGCAGCGTTGACGGCGTAACAGCGGCCGCTCAACGGTTCTTC. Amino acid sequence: CSVDGVTAAAQRFF.

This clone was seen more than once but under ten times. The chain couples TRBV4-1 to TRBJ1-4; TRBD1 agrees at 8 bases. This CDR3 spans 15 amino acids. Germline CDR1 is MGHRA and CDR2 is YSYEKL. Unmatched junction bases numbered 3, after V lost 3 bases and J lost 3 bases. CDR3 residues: CASSQQGAANEKLFF. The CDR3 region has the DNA TGCGCCAGCAGCCAGCAGGGGGCTGCTAATGAAAAACTGTTTTTT.

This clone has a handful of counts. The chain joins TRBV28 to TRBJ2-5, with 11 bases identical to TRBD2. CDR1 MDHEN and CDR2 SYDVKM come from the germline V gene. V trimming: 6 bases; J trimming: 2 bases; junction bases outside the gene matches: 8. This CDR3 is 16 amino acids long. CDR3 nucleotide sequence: TGTGCCAGCAGGCGAGGACTAGCGGGCCCACAAGAGACCCAGTACTTC. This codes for CASRRGLAGPQETQYF.

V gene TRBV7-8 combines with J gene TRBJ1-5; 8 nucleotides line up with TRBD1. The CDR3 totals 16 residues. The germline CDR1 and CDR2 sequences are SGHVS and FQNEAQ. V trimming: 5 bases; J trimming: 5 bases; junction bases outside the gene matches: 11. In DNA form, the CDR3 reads TGTGCCAGCAGCCACATCCTGACAGGGGAAGATCAGCCCCAGCATTTT. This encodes CASSHILTGEDQPQHF.

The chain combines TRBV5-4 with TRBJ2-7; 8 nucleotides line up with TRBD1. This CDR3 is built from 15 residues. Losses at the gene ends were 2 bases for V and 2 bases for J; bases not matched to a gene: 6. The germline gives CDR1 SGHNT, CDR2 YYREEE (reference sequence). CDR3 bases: TGTGCCAGCAGCTTTGGGCAGGGGGCTACCTACGAGCAGTACTTC. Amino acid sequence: CASSFGQGATYEQYF. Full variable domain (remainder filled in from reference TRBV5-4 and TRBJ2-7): ETGVTQSPTHLIKTRGQQVTLRCSSQSGHNTVSWYQQALGQGPQFIFQYYREEENGRGNFPPRFSGLQFPNYSSELNVNALELDDSALYLCASSFGQGATYEQYFGPGTRLTVT.

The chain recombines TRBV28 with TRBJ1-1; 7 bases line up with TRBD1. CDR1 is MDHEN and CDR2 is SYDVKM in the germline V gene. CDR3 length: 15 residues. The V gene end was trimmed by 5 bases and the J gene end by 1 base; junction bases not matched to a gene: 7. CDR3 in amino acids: CASSLRRTGNTEAFF. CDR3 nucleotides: TGTGCCAGCAGTCTGAGAAGGACAGGGAACACTGAAGCTTTCTTT.

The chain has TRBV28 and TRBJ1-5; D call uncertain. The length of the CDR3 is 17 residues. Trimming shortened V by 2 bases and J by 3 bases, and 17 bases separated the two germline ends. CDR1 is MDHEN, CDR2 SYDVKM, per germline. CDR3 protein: CASSLGQEGGDNQPQHF. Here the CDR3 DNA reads TGTGCCAGCAGTTTAGGGCAGGAGGGAGGAGACAATCAGCCCCAGCATTTT.